The subject of this entry is one TCR beta chain. Its antigen remains unknown. V was trimmed by 5 bases and J by 14 bases, leaving 20 bases between them. Germline V gene data show CDR1 as SEHNR and CDR2 as FQNEAQ (reference sequence). The CDR3 contains 13 residues. Samples were taken several times over chemoradiotherapy. This entry belongs to a study of chemoradiotherapy in HPV16-positive cancers. Only in-frame clones appear in the TCRdb table, and some are missing; sequencing was by immunoSEQ multiplex PCR. This table holds 30,000 to 40,000 clones, roughly 87% found once. Study-level findings and limits: Better recurrence-free survival went with HPV-responsive T-cell expansion in HPV16-positive patients. Non-HPV-specific T cells did not expand in tumors during treatment, whereas candidate HPV-specific clones and E7-related motifs did.

This clonotype was sampled from a human donor with HPV-associated anogenital cancer. The chain uses TRBV7-9 and TRBJ2-3, with D perhaps matching TRBD1 (6 bases). Material: blood, obtained from a patient who underwent chemoradiotherapy. The CDR3 sequence: CASSQSTGTSRYF. In DNA, the CDR3 is TGTGCCAGCAGCCAATCAACCGGGACAAGTAGGTATTTT.